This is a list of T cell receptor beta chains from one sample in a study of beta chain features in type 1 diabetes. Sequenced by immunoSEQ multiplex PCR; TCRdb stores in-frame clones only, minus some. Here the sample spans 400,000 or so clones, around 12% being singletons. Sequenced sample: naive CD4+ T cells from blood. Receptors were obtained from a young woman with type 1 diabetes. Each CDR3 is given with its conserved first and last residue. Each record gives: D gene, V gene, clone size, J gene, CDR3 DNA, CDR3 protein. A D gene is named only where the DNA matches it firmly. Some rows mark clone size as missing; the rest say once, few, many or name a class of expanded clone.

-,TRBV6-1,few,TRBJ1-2,TGTGCCAGCAGTGAGTCCAGCGGCTCTGGCTACACCTTC,CASSESSGSGYTF
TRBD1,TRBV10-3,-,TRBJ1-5,TGTGCCATCTGGACAGGGAAACGGGGTCAGCCCCAGCATTTT,CAIWTGKRGQPQHF
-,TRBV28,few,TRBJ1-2,TGTGCCAGCAGTTTGAGAGTTGGCTATGGCTACACCTTC,CASSLRVGYGYTF
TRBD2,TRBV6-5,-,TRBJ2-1,TGTGCCAGCAGCACCGGGACTAGCGGGAGTAATGAGCAGTTCTTC,CASSTGTSGSNEQFF
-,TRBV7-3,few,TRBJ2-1,TGTGCCAGCAGCCCGCCCGGAGGTGAGCAGTTCTTC,CASSPPGGEQFF
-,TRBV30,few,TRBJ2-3,TGTGCCTGGAGTGACGGGGGAACAAGGGAGTATTTT,CAWSDGGTREYF
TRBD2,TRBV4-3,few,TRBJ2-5,TGCGCCAGCAGCCAAGGGTTTAGCGGGGGGGCCAGGGAGACCCAGTACTTC,CASSQGFSGGARETQYF
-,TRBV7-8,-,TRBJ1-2,TGTGCCAGCAGCCCCGGGGAGGGCGGTGGCTACACCTTC,CASSPGEGGGYTF
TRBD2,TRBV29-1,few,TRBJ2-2,TGCAGCGTTGTTCGACTAGCGGGAGGTGGGGAGCTGTTTTTT,CSVVRLAGGGELFF
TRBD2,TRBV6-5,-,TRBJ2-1,TGTGCCAGCAGTTACGGCGGGAGTTCCTACAATGAGCAGTTCTTC,CASSYGGSSYNEQFF
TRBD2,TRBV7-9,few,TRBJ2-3,TGTGCCAGCAGCCCGAGACTAGCGGACACAGATACGCAGTATTTT,CASSPRLADTDTQYF
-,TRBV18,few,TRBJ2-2,TGTGCCAGCTCACCACATGAGGGCGGGGAGCTGTTTTTT,CASSPHEGGELFF
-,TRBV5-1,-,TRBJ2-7,TGCGCCAGCAGCTCTTTAACAGGGAAGGGCTACGAGCAGTACTTC,CASSSLTGKGYEQYF
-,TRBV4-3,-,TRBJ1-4,TGCGCCAGCGCCGGTGACGGGTTCGGGGAAAAACTGTTTTTT,CASAGDGFGEKLFF
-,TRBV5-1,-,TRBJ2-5,TGCGCCAGCAGCTTGGGAAGGACAGTACGGGAGACCCAGTACTTC,CASSLGRTVRETQYF
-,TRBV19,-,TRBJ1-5,TGTGCCAGTAGTCGCGGGGTGGGTACGGATCAGCCCCAGCATTTT,CASSRGVGTDQPQHF
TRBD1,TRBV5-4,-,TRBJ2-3,TGTGCCAGCAGCGGAAACAGGGGGGAAGATACGCAGTATTTT,CASSGNRGEDTQYF
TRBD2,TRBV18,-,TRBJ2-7,TGTGCCAGCTCACTGCTCGCGGGGGGTGAGCAGTACTTC,CASSLLAGGEQYF
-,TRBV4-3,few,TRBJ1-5,TGCGCCAGCAGCCGAACACCAAATCAGCCCCAGCATTTT,CASSRTPNQPQHF
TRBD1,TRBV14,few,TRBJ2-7,TGTGCCAGCAGCCCCGACAGGGTCGGGCAGTACTTC,CASSPDRVGQYF
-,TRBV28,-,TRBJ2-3,TGTGCCAGCAGTTTTGCCCTTGGGTGGCGGACCGGGGCAGATACGCAGTATTTT,CASSFALGWRTGADTQYF
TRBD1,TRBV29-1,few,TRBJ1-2,TGCAGCGTCAAACAGGGGGGCTACACCTTC,CSVKQGGYTF
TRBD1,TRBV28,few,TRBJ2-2,TGTGCCAGCAGTTTACCGGGACAGGAGAACACCGGGGAGCTGTTTTTT,CASSLPGQENTGELFF
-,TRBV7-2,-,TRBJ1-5,TGTGCCAGCAGCTGGGGGGTAGGTCCTCGGCCCCAGCATTTT,CASSWGVGPRPQHF
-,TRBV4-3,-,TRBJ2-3,TGCGCCAGCAGCCCCAGAACGGCAGGGGGGGATACGCAGTATTTT,CASSPRTAGGDTQYF
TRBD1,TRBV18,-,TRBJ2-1,TGTGCCAGCTCACCACCGGGGCAGGGGGCCAGGGAGCAGTTCTTC,CASSPPGQGAREQFF
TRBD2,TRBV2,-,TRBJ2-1,TGTGCCAGCAGTGTGGATAGCGGGAGATGGAATGAGCAGTTCTTC,CASSVDSGRWNEQFF
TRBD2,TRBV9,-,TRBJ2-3,TGTGCCAGCAGCGTAGTACTAGCGGACACAGATACGCAGTATTTT,CASSVVLADTDTQYF
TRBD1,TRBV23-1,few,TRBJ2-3,TGCGCCAGCAGTCAATCCCGGGACAGGGCCCCTTTAGCAGATACGCAGTATTTT,CASSQSRDRAPLADTQYF
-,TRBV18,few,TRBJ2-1,TGTGCCAGCTCACCAGCCAGCTACAATGAGCAGTTCTTC,CASSPASYNEQFF
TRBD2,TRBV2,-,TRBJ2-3,TGTGCCAGCAGTGAAAGCGGGAGGCAAGATACGCAGTATTTT,CASSESGRQDTQYF
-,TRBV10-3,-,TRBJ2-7,TGTGCCATCAGTGACCCCCCTCGGAGGTTCTCCTACGAGCAGTACTTC,CAISDPPRRFSYEQYF
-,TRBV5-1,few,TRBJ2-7,TGCGCCAGCAGCTTGAGCACTTCTACCTACGAGCAGTACTTC,CASSLSTSTYEQYF
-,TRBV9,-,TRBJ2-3,TGTGCCAGCAGCGTAGCAGGGAGCACAGATACGCAGTATTTT,CASSVAGSTDTQYF
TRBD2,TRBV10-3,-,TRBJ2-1,TGTGCCATCAGCACCTCGGGACTAGCCTACAATGAGCAGTTCTTC,CAISTSGLAYNEQFF
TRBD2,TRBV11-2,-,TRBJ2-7,TGTGCCAGCACAGCTTTTCGGACTAGCGGGAGCGAGCAGTACTTC,CASTAFRTSGSEQYF
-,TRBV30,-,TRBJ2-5,TGTGCCTGGAGTTCACCACAGGCCTTGGACTTC,CAWSSPQALDF
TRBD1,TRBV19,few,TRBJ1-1,TGTGCCAGTAGTCCAGGGACAGGTCGGATGAACACTGAAGCTTTCTTT,CASSPGTGRMNTEAFF
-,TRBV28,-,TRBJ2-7,TGTGCCAGCAGTCCGCCCGGGACTGCAATGTACGAGCAGTACTTC,CASSPPGTAMYEQYF
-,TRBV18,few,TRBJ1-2,TGTGCCAGCTCACCAACCGGGTCCCACTATGGCTACACCTTC,CASSPTGSHYGYTF
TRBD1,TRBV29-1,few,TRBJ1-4,TGCAGCGGAAGGGGACAGCAGAATGAAAAACTGTTTTTT,CSGRGQQNEKLFF
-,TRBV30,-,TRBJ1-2,TGTGCCTGGAGGTTCGGGGGGGGCAACTATGGCTACACCTTC,CAWRFGGGNYGYTF
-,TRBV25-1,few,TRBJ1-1,TGTGCCAGCAGTGAATCCAGGTACACTGAAGCTTTCTTT,CASSESRYTEAFF
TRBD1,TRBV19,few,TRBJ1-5,TGTGCCAGTAGTATTCGAAGGGACAGCCCTCAGCCCCAGCATTTT,CASSIRRDSPQPQHF
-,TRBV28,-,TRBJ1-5,TGTGCCAGCAGCGCGACGGGGGGGGTTATTCAGCCCCAGCATTTT,CASSATGGVIQPQHF
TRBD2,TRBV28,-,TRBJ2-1,TGTGCCAGCAGTCAACCGGGACTACTTTCTTACAATGAGCAGTTCTTC,CASSQPGLLSYNEQFF
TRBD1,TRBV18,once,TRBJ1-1,TGTGCCAGCTCACCACCGGGGACAGGGGGATGGGAAGCTTTCTTT,CASSPPGTGGWEAFF
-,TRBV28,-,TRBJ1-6,TGTGCCAGCAGTCGGGGGGCGTATAATTCACCCCTCCACTTT,CASSRGAYNSPLHF
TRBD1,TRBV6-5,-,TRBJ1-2,TGTGCCAGCAGAGACCGGACAGGAAAGCACTATGGCTACACCTTC,CASRDRTGKHYGYTF
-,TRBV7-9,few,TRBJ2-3,TGTGCCAGCAGCGTAGGACAGCCTATATCCACAGATACGCAGTATTTT,CASSVGQPISTDTQYF
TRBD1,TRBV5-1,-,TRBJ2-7,TGCGCCAGCAGCAGAAACCAGGGGGCCTACGAGCAGTACTTC,CASSRNQGAYEQYF
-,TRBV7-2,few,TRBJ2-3,TGTGCCAGCAGCTTGGGCAGGCTGGATACGCAGTATTTT,CASSLGRLDTQYF
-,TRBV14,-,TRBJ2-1,TGTGCCAGCAGCCCCCCCGGGGGAGACTACAATGAGCAGTTCTTC,CASSPPGGDYNEQFF
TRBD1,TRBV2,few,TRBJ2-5,TGTGCCAGCAACCAGGGACAGGGGGAGACCCAGTACTTC,CASNQGQGETQYF